This TCR beta chain was identified in a study of cytomegalovirus exposure and HLA in healthy donors (dated 2017 in TCRdb). Context from the whole study: An earlier analysis of 550 to 700 of the donors reported 250 to 300 Gb of sequence data and roughly 100 million unique TCR beta sequences from some 180 million T cells. A later genetic analysis used genome-wide SNP genotypes for about 65% of the roughly 700 donors, treating that subset as a discovery cohort. The aim of the study was to test whether cataloging public T cell receptors could identify signatures of past pathogen exposure. Among some 410 genotyped donors of the cohort, an average of about 240,000 unique TCR beta nucleotide sequences were sequenced per donor, roughly 18% of them non-productive. All discovery cohort repertoires had been generated on a single sequencing platform. An early release that covered approximately 600 HLA-typed donors contained approximately 290 gigabases of sequencing data and 65 million to 100 million unique TCR sequences. A later analysis re-examined previously published TCR beta repertoires from more than 600 donors and added high-resolution HLA genotyping to investigate patterns of TCR occurrence. Rather than drawing on any new phenotypic data, the later analysis identified candidate immune exposures from TCR beta sequences and the way those sequences occurred across donors. Several DR-DQ haplotypes were treated as single units for association and clustering because of strong linkage in the cohort. HLA typing covered class I and class II loci at four-digit resolution. Typing coverage differed by locus: A, B, C, DRB1 and DQB1 were typed in roughly 620-640 donors, DQA1 in about 550, DPA1 in some 600, and DPB1 in approximately 450. Using immunosequencing, the study profiled T cell repertoires from about 620 subjects and related those repertoires to cytomegalovirus serostatus. Of the approximately 370 genotyped donors, roughly 76% were placed in the genetic ancestry cluster associated with self-reported Caucasian donors. An earlier analysis of 450 to 750 of the donors used high-throughput TCR beta sequencing to judge whether each TCR beta V gene segment behaved as functional or pseudogenic. Donor age, sex, ethnicity and CMV serostatus were compiled together with the repertoire data. A separate validation cohort of some 130 different subjects was used in addition to the roughly 670-subject first cohort. To predict cytomegalovirus infection status, the study combined high-throughput TCR immunosequencing, statistical association of individual TCRs with disease status, and machine learning. Paper-wide results and their limitations: Roughly 15 rarely observed V segments, including chromosome 9 orphons, were excluded from the earlier analysis of almost 600 of the donors because counts were too low. The cohort was sequenced for TCR beta chains only, and without alpha or paired-chain data the features that could be detected were limited. The authors suggested that the approach could potentially be generalized to other disease states and immunological phenotypes. A cluster of highly shared sequence variants was judged likely to be a technical artifact of the sequencing pipeline. A further reported finding was that TCR beta sequences accurately predicted the HLA-A and HLA-B alleles for most subjects in the first cohort. In an earlier analysis of some 500 of the donors, most TCR beta V segments were observed in productive rearrangements about 87% or about 30% of the time, broadly matching IMGT annotations. A total of around 150 TCR beta chains were listed by the study as associated with cytomegalovirus. In a later genetic analysis, a missense DCLRE1C variant was associated with V-gene and J-gene trimming of TCR beta chains, and the association was replicated in an independent cohort. In vitro tests confirmed that a few of the cytomegalovirus-associated TCR beta chains recognize cytomegalovirus antigens. According to a later analysis, TCR association rates differed among HLA loci, with DRB1 alleles showing the most associated TCRs and HLA-C alleles showing the fewest. Immune exposure information for the cohort was limited to CMV serostatus. The presence/absence analyses assumed that sequencing depth was roughly uniform across donors, and that assumption may not be true. Because some donors lacked HLA typing at each locus, the association tests relied only on the typed subset. Some IMGT-functional V segments, including TRBV6-2 and TRBV6-3, could not be told apart with the 87-base-pair reads, so those segments were excluded. According to a later analysis, parvovirus B19, influenza, CMV and Epstein-Barr virus appeared linked to several top co-occurrence clusters. A later genetic analysis reported fewer N-insertions in productive TCRs among donors in an Asian-associated ancestry cluster than the approximately 670-donor mean. Most TCR sequences were seen in very few donors, while some public TCRs were found in many individuals. Most CMV-associated TCR beta chains appeared to be HLA-restricted in a later analysis, and the HLA associations seemed to be driven largely by CMV exposure. In a later analysis, some 18,000 TCR beta sequences were associated with specific HLA alleles at a false discovery rate of 0.05. Correlated functional status among segregating V segments might be attributable to linkage disequilibrium, but an unknown experimental factor could not be ruled out. The classifier was reported to diagnose cytomegalovirus status with high specificity and sensitivity in both the original and validation cohorts. Assigning TCR associations to individual alleles was difficult when HLA alleles, especially DR and DQ, strongly co-occurred. A later analysis found that HLA-associated TCR beta chains were more clonally expanded and had lower generation probabilities than equally common non-associated chains.

The CDR3, from cysteine to phenylalanine, totals 11 residues. The DNA shown is the 33-base CDR3, in frame from base 1. The V end loses 10 bases and the J end loses 4 bases, and a stretch of 10 bases separates them. CDR1 and CDR2 are drawn from the germline V gene: SNHLY, FYNNEI. The receptor library was made with the immunoSEQ multiplex PCR assay. For the multiplex PCR, a mixture combining 60 forward primers for TCR Vbeta segments and 13 reverse primers for TCR Jbeta segments was used. A multiplex PCR assay on genomic DNA amplified the CDR3 region of rearranged TCR beta genes. On the Illumina HiSeq System, the amplified TCR beta libraries were sequenced as 87-base-pair reads. From the authors' description of their analysis: In a later analysis, some 80 million unique TCR beta chains were counted across the 666 repertoires, and approximately 9.9 million of these chains were shared by at least two donors. To remove PCR and sequencing errors, raw reads were error-corrected and collapsed into unique sequences using a nearest-neighbor algorithm that merged closely related sequences. Alignment of CDR3 sequences to IMGT reference sequences was used to assign V, D and J gene segments. For a sequence to be retained, at least a six-nucleotide match to both a V gene segment and a J gene segment was required. A rearrangement counted as productive if the CDR3 had no stop codons and remained in frame with V and J, and every other rearrangement counted as non-productive. Following IMGT convention, CDR3 was defined as the stretch from the second conserved V-encoded cysteine to the conserved J-encoded phenylalanine. The earlier analysis of 587 of the donors excluded any sequence lacking an unambiguous match to a single V gene segment. An earlier analysis of around 600 of the donors classified V segments as functional when productive rearrangements were above 56.7% and as segregating when the standard deviation between donors was above 5%. A statistical classification framework was built for diagnosing cytomegalovirus status from the catalog of TCR beta chain sequences. V and J gene assignment, in a later analysis, came from comparing TCR nucleotide sequences with IMGT/GENE-DB human TR gene sequences. A later analysis assigned CDR3 sequences and most-parsimonious VDJ recombination scenarios with the TCRdist pipeline. In a later analysis, each TCR beta chain was defined by its CDR3 amino acid sequence together with its V-gene family, and reads lacking a unique V-gene family were excluded. A later analysis removed roughly 590 highly shared, low-generation-probability nucleotide sequences to deal with suspected cross-contamination and a sequencing artifact. For each public chain, a later analysis derived a clonal expansion index from normalized ranks of inferred template counts within each repertoire. Generation probabilities in a later analysis came from a VDJ recombination model fitted to out-of-frame rearrangements, and those results were checked against IGoR. Hypergeometric tests were used in a later analysis to score TCR-TCR, TCR-HLA and TCR-CMV co-occurrence, with a repertoire-size bias correction applied to the TCR pairs. To estimate false discovery rates, a later analysis permuted the HLA or CMV assignments 20 times. In a later analysis, co-occurring TCRs were grouped using DBSCAN, with TCRdist sequence similarity added in when clustering inside HLA-allele-positive subsets. Repertoires with fewer than 30,000 or more than 120,000 public chains, plus five repertoires with anomalous nucleotide sharing, were excluded from co-occurrence clustering. Not all clones reach the TCRdb copy of this immuneACCESS table, which keeps in-frame sequences only. Checked studies attribute under half of the gap to unresolved V genes and leave the rest unexplained. V and J calls and clone size come straight from that table; D and trimming were deduced from the DNA. Across this sample there are 200,000 or so clones, with more than 75% seen only once. Of the sample, about 1.2% falls within the top ten clones.

Comment on this clone: Its target antigen remains unknown. No base-level quality is on record; no much larger clone is a single base apart.

In total, roughly 670 healthy bone marrow donors made up the cohort. At the time of sampling, all cohort members were nominally healthy, though unrecorded immune exposures were likely present. The donor was CMV seronegative and was included in the group of hundreds of seronegative cohort members. Every donor gave a peripheral blood sample, and the peripheral blood mononuclear cells from that sample were used for TCR beta sequencing. The Qiagen DNeasy Blood Extraction Kit was used to extract genomic DNA from the blood cell samples. The rearranged segments are TRBV2 and TRBJ2-5, with no reliable assignment of the D segment. Sequenced input: PBMCs. The origin of this receptor is a man aged 25 to 40 in good health and CMV-seronegative. The sequence in DNA is TGTGCCACCCTTCGTCGAGAGACCCAGTACTTC. It specifies CATLRRETQYF.